This TCR beta chain comes out of a study of blood T cell repertoires in COVID-19. The method was immunoSEQ multiplex PCR; TCRdb's version includes in-frame clones alone and lacks a portion of them. The sample includes more than 400,000 clones, roughly 87% of them seen just once. The V segment lost 1 base and the J segment 4 bases; nucleotides outside the gene matches: 2. The CDR3 covers 14 residues. Per the germline V gene, CDR1 is MGHRA and CDR2 is YSYEKL. This receptor was identified in a young woman who had recovered from COVID-19. The gene calls are TRBV4-1 and TRBJ2-7; 9 nucleotides align to TRBD1. The material sequenced was PBMCs or T cells enriched from blood (not recorded which). The CDR3 protein is CASSQVGTGYEQYF. The DNA for the CDR3 is TGCGCCAGCAGCCAAGTGGGGACAGGGTACGAGCAGTACTTC.